The 3 T cell receptor beta chains below all came from one sample that was sequenced in a study of radiation and T cells in renal cell carcinoma. The time point: blood 2 weeks post-SBRT. The treatment was: 15 Gy SBRT to primary tumor, nephrectomy 4 weeks later. Produced via immunoSEQ multiplex PCR; TCRdb's table is partial and in-frame only. The sample carries roughly 120,000 clones, roughly four fifths recorded once. Sample: blood, taken from a patient whose treatment included radiotherapy and nephrectomy. These receptors were taken from a woman aged 60-75 years with renal cell carcinoma.

The chain carries TRBV6-6 and TRBJ1-6, with 8 bases lining up with TRBD1. Germline V gene sequence: CDR1 MNHNY, CDR2 SVGAGI (reference sequence). The V segment lost 5 bases and the J segment 9 bases; nucleotides outside the gene matches: 6. This CDR3 contains 14 residues. CDR3 protein: CASSVPGQVSPLHF. The CDR3 coding sequence is TGTGCCAGCAGTGTACCGGGACAGGTTTCACCCCTCCACTTT.

The J gene is TRBJ2-5, the V gene TRBV10-3, with D possibly matching TRBD1 (6 bases). This CDR3 contains 15 residues. Germline values: CDR1 ENHRY, CDR2 SYGVKD. V shed 2 bases and J shed 2 bases, with 12 bases lying between them. In nucleotides, the CDR3 is TGTGCCATCAGTGAGATGAAGACAGGACAAGAGACCCAGTACTTC. It yields the protein CAISEMKTGQETQYF.

The rearrangement uses TRBV6-6 and TRBJ1-1; weak D call: TRBD1 (5 bases). V was cut by 6 bases and J by 7 bases, with 24 bases left in between. Germline V CDR1 and CDR2: MNHNY, SVGAGI (reference sequence). This CDR3 is built from 16 residues. The DNA for the CDR3 is TGTGCCAGCAGGTCCCTCCCGCCGGGGCCGGGGGATGAAGCTTTCTTT. Protein product: CASRSLPPGPGDEAFF.